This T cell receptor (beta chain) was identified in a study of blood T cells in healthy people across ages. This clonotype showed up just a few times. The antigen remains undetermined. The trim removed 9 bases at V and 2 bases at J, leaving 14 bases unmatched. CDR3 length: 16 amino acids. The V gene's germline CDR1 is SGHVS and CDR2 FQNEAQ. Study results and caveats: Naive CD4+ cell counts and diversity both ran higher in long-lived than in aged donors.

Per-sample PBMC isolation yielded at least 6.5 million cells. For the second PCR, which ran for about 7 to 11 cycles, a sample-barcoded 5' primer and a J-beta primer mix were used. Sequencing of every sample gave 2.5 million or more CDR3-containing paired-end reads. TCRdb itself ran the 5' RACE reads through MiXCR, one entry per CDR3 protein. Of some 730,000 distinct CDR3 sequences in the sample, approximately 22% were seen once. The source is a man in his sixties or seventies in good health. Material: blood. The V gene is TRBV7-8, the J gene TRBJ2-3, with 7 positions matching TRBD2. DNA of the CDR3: TGTGCCAGTGTGCGCCGGTGGGGGGGTAACACAGATACGCAGTATTTT. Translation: CASVRRWGGNTDTQYF.